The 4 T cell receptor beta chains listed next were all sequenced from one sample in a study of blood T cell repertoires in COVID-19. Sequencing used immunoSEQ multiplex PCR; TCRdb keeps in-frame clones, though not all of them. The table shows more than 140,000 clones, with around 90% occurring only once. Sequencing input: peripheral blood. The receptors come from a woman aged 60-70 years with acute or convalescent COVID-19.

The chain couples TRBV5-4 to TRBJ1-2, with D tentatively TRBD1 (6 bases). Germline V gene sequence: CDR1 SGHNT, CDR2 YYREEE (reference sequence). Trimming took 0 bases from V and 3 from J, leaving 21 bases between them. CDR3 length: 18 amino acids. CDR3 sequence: CASSLDMAAGEGDYGYTF. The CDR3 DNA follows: TGTGCCAGCAGCTTGGATATGGCGGCAGGGGAGGGAGACTATGGCTACACCTTC.

The CDR3 DNA follows: TGTGCCAGTAGTACCACAGGGGACAATCAGCCCCAGCATTTT. Its translation: CASSTTGDNQPQHF. The chain carries TRBV19 and TRBJ1-5, with 7 nucleotides matching TRBD1. The germline V gene encodes CDR1 LNHDA and CDR2 SQIVND (reference sequence). The CDR3 is 14 residues long. V shed 4 bases and J 3 bases; nucleotides not matched to a gene: 3.

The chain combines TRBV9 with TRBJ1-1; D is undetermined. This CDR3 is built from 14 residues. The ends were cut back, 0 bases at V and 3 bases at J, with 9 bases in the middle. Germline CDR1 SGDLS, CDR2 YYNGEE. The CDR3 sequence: CASSVGQAYTEAFF. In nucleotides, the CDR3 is TGTGCCAGCAGCGTAGGGCAGGCCTACACTGAAGCTTTCTTT.

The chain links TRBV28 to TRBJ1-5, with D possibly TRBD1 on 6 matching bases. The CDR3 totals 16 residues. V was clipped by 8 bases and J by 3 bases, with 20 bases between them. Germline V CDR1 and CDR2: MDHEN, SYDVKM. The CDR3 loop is CASPPIGGALNQPQHF. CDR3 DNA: TGTGCCAGCCCTCCAATTGGGGGGGCACTCAATCAGCCCCAGCATTTT.